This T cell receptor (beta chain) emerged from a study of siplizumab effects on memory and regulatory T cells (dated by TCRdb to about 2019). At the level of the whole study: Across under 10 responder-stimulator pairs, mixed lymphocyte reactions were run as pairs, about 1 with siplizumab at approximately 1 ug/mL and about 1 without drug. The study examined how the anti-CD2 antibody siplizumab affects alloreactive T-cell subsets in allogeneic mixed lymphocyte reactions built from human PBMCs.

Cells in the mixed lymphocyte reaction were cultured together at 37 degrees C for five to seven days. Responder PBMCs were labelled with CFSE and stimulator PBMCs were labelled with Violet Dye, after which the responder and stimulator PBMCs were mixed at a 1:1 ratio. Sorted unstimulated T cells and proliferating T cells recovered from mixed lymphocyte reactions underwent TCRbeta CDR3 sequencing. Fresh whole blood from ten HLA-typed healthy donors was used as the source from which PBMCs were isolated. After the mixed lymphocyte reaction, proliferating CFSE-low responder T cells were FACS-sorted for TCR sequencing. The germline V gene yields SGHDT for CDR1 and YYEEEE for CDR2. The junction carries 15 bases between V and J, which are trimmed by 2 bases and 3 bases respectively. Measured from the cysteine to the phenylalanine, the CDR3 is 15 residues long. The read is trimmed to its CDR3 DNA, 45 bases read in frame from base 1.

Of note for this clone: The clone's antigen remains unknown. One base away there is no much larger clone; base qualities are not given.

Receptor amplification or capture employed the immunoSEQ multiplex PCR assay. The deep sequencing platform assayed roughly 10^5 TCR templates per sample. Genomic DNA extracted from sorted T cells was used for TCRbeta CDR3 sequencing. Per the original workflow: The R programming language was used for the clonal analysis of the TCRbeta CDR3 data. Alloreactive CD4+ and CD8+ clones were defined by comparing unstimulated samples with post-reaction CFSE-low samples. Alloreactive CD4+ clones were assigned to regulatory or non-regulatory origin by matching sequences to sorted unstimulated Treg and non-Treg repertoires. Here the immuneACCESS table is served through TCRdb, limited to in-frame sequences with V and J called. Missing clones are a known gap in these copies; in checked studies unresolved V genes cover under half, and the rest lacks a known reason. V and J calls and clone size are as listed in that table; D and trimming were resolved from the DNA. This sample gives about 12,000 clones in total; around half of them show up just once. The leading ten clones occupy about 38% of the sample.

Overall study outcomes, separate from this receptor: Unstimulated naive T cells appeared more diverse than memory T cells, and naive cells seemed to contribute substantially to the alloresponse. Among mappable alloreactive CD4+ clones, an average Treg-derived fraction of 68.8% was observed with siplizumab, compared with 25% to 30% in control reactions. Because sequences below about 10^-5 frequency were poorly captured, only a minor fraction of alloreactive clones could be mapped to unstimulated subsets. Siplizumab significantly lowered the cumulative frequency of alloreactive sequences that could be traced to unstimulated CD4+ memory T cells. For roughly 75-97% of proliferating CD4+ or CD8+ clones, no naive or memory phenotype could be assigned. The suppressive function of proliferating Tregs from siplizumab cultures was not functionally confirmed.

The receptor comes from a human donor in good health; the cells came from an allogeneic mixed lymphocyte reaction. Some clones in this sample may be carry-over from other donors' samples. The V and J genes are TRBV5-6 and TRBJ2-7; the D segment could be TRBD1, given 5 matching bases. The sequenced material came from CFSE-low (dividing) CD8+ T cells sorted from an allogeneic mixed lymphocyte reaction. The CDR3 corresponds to CASSFSPWGSYEQYF. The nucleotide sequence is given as TGTGCCAGCAGCTTCAGTCCTTGGGGCAGCTACGAGCAGTACTTC.